The 10 T cell receptor beta chains below were found in one sample sequenced in a study of human T cells and chemical hapten exposure. As to time point: pre-sensitization, week 0. Treatment of the sample: therapeutic diphenylcyclopropenone sensitization with weekly scalp DPC. Each CDR3 protein is one row after TCRdb ran MiXCR on the RACE reads. The sample holds more than 150,000 distinct CDR3 sequences, 25% to 35% seen once. Source: whole blood, taken in connection with sensitization to the hapten diphenylcyclopropenone (DPC). The receptors originated from a woman aged 30 to 39 with alopecia areata. Some clones in this sample may be carry-over from other donors' samples.

The chain couples TRBV7-2 to TRBJ2-1; TRBD1 is a possible D gene (5 bases). Trimming took 5 bases from V and 4 from J, leaving 18 bases between them. There are 16 residues in the CDR3. The germline V gene has CDR1 SGHTA and CDR2 FQGNSA. This CDR3 is CASSTLTGARYNEQFF. CDR3 coding DNA: TGTGCCAGCAGCACACTAACAGGTGCCCGTTACAATGAGCAGTTCTTC.

The rearrangement joins TRBV6-5 to TRBJ1-5, with TRBD1 matching over 8 bases. J gave up 3 bases and V 6 bases, and 7 bases lay outside the gene matches. The CDR3 sequence is 15 residues long. Germline CDR1 is MNHEY and CDR2 is SVGAGI. CDR3 residues: CASSQTGADNQPQHF. The CDR3 DNA reads as TGTGCCAGCAGCCAGACAGGGGCGGACAATCAGCCCCAGCATTTT.

A few counts support this clonotype. This chain joins TRBV19 and TRBJ2-1; D gene ambiguous. The germline CDR1 and CDR2 sequences are LNHDA and SQIVND (reference sequence). V was pared by 3 bases and J by 8 bases, with 11 bases between. CDR3 length: 13 residues. CDR3 region: CASSMRGGDEQFF. In DNA, the CDR3 is TGTGCCAGTAGTATGCGAGGCGGCGATGAGCAGTTCTTC.

This chain links TRBV28 with TRBJ1-5; the match to TRBD1 covers 9 bases. Germline V gives CDR1 MDHEN, CDR2 SYDVKM. V was clipped by 5 bases and J by 6 bases; unmatched bases: 8. The CDR3 contains 15 residues. For the CDR3, the DNA is TGTGCCAGCAGTCTACGACAGGGGGGTGGTCAGCCCCAGCATTTT. The encoded protein is CASSLRQGGGQPQHF. Full variable domain (rest looked up from reference TRBV28 and TRBJ1-5): DVKVTQSSRYLVKRTGEKVFLECVQDMDHENMFWYRQDPGLGLRLIYFSYDVKMKEKGDIPEGYSVSREKKERFSLILESASTNQTSMYLCASSLRQGGGQPQHFGDGTRLSIL.

This rearrangement joins TRBV29-1 to TRBJ2-1, with TRBD2 matching 10 bases. Per germline, CDR1 SQVTM and CDR2 ANQGSEA. The CDR3 is 16 residues long. Trimming cost V 6 bases and J 1 base; bases outside gene matches: 9. The CDR3: CSVRAVAGGSYNEQFF. The CDR3 bases are TGCAGCGTCCGGGCCGTAGCGGGGGGTTCCTACAATGAGCAGTTCTTC.

The rearrangement joins TRBV6-6 to TRBJ1-2; 10 nucleotides agree with TRBD1. V was pared by 6 bases and J by 4 bases, with 11 bases of the junction left unmatched. The V gene's germline CDR1 is MNHNY and CDR2 SVGAGI (reference sequence). The CDR3 is made up of 16 amino acids. The CDR3: CASRPPPGQGIYGYTF. CDR3 DNA: TGTGCCAGCAGACCTCCTCCGGGACAGGGGATCTATGGCTACACCTTC.

This clonotype was seen many times. The rearrangement links TRBV29-1 to TRBJ2-3; D may be TRBD2 (5 bases). Germline assignment: CDR1 SQVTM and CDR2 ANQGSEA. The CDR3 loop spans 15 amino acids. Trimming cost V 4 bases and J 0 bases, with 14 bases left between them. CDR3 nucleotide sequence: TGCAGCGTTGTCTTGCAACGGACTAGCACAGATACGCAGTATTTT. It codes for CSVVLQRTSTDTQYF.

This clonotype was counted only a few times. This chain uses TRBV10-3 with TRBJ2-4; 8 bases are shared with TRBD1. The V and J ends lost 3 bases and 1 base, in that order; junction bases with no gene match: 5. This CDR3 has 16 residues. CDR1 is ENHRY, CDR2 SYGVKD, per germline. CDR3 loop: CAISETGGEAKNIQYF. Written as DNA, the CDR3 is TGTGCCATCAGTGAAACAGGGGGAGAGGCCAAAAACATTCAGTACTTC.

The J gene is TRBJ1-5, the V gene TRBV7-3; D unclear. Germline V CDR1 and CDR2: SGHTA, FQGTGA. V was clipped by 5 bases and J by 9 bases, with 8 bases between them. This CDR3 region has 11 residues. Here the CDR3 reads CASSRPGPQHF. The CDR3, as DNA: TGTGCCAGCAGCCGCCCGGGGCCCCAGCATTTT.

This chain connects TRBV10-3 to TRBJ2-1; D is perhaps TRBD2 (6 bases). V was clipped by 7 bases and J by 4 bases, with 11 bases between them. Looked up from germline, CDR1 is ENHRY and CDR2 is SYGVKD. This CDR3 is built from 13 residues. The chain's CDR3 is CAITDYEYNEQFF. In nucleotides, the CDR3 is TGTGCCATCACGGACTACGAATACAATGAGCAGTTCTTC.